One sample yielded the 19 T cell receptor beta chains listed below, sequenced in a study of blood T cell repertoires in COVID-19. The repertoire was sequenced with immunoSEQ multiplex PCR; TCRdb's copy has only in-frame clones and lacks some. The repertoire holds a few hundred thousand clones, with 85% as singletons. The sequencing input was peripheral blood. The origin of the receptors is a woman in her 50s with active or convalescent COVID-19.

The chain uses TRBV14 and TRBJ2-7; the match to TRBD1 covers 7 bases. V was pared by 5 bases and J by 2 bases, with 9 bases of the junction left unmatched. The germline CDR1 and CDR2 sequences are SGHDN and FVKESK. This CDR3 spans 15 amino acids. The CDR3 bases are TGTGCCAGCAGCTCCCGACAGGGTCTGGCCTACGAGCAGTACTTC. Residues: CASSSRQGLAYEQYF.

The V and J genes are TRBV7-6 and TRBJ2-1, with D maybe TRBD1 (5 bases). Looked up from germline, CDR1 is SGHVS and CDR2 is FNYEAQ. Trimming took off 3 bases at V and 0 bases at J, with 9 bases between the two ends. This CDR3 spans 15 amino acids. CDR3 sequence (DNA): TGTGCCAGCAGCTTCTCAAGGGGCTCCTACAATGAGCAGTTCTTC. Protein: CASSFSRGSYNEQFF.

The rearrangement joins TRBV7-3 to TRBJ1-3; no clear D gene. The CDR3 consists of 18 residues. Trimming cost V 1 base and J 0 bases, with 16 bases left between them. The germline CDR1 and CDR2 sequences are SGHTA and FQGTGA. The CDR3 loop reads CASSLNWLRGFSGNTIYF. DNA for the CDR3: TGTGCCAGCAGCTTAAATTGGCTTCGAGGTTTCTCTGGAAACACCATATATTTT.

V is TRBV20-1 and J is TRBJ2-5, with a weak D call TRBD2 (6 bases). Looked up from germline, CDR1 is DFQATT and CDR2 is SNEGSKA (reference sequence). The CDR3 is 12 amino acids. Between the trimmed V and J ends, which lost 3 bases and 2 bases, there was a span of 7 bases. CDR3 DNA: TGCAGTGCTAGTAGCGGTCAAGAGACCCAGTACTTC. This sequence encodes CSASSGQETQYF.

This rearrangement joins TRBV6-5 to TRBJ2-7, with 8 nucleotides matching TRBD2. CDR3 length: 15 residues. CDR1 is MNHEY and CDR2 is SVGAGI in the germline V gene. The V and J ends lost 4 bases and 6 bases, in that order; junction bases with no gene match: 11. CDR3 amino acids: CASSSTGTSRSEQYF. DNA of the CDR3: TGTGCCAGCAGTTCAACCGGGACTAGTCGATCCGAGCAGTACTTC.

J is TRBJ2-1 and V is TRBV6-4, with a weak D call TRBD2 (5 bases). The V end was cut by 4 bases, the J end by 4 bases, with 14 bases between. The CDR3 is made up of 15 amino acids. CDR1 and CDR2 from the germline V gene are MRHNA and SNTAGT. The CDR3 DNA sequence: TGTGCCAGCAGTGTAGGGTGGGAGCCATACAATGAGCAGTTCTTC. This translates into CASSVGWEPYNEQFF.

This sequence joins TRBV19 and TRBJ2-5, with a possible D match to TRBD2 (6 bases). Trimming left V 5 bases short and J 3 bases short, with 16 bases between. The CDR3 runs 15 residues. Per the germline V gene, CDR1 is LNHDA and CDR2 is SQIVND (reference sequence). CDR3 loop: CASSPRVAAEETQYF. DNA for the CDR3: TGTGCCAGTAGTCCTAGAGTAGCGGCCGAAGAGACCCAGTACTTC. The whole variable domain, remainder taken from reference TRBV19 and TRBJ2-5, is DGGITQSPKYLFRKEGQNVTLSCEQNLNHDAMYWYRQDPGQGLRLIYYSQIVNDFQKGDIAEGYSVSREKKESFPLTVTSAQKNPTAFYLCASSPRVAAEETQYFGPGTRLLVL.

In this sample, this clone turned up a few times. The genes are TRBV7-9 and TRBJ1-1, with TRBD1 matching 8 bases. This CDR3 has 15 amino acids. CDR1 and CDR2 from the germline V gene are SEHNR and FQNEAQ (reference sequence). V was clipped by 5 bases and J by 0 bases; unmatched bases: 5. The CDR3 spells CASSPDRALNTEAFF. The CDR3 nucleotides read TGTGCCAGCAGCCCGGACAGGGCATTGAACACTGAAGCTTTCTTT.

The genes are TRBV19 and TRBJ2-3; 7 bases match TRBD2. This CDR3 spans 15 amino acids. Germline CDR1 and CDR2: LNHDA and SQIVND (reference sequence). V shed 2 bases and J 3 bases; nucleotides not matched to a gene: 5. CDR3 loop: CASSILGGGTDTQYF. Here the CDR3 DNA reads TGTGCCAGTAGTATACTGGGGGGGGGAACAGATACGCAGTATTTT.

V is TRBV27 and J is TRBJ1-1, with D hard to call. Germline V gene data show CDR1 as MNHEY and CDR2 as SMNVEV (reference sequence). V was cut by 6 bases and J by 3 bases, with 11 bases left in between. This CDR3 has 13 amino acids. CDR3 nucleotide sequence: TGTGCCAGCAGCAGGCAGCCAGACACTGAAGCTTTCTTT. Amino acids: CASSRQPDTEAFF.

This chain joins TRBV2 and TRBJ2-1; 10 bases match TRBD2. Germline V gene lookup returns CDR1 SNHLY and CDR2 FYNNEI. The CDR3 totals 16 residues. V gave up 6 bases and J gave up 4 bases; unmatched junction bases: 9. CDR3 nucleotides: TGTGCCAGCAGCGTTAGCGGGAGGCTCGTTTACAATGAGCAGTTCTTC. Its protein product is CASSVSGRLVYNEQFF.

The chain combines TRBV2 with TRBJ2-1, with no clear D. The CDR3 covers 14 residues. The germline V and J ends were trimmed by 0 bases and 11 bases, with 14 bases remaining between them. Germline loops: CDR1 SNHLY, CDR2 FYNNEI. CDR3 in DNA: TGTGCCAGCAGTGAAGCGCCCTCGGTCTTTCAGCAGTTCTTC. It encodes CASSEAPSVFQQFF.

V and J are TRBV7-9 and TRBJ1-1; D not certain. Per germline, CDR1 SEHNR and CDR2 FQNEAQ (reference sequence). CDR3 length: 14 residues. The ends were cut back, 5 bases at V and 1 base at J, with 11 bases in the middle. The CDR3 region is CASSRYDGNTEAFF. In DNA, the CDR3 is TGTGCCAGCAGCCGGTATGATGGGAACACTGAAGCTTTCTTT.

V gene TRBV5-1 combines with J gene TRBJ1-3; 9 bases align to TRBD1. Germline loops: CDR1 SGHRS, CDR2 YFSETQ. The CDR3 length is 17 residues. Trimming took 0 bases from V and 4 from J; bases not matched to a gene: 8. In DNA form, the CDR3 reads TGCGCCAGCAGCTTGGATGGACAGGGGAGATTGGGAAACACCATATATTTT. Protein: CASSLDGQGRLGNTIYF.

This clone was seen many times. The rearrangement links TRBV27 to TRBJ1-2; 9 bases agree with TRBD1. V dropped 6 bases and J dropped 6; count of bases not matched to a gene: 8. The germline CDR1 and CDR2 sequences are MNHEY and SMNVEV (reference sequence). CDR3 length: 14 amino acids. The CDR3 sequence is CASRFRDRDDGYTF. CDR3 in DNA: TGTGCCAGCAGATTCCGGGACAGGGATGATGGCTACACCTTC.

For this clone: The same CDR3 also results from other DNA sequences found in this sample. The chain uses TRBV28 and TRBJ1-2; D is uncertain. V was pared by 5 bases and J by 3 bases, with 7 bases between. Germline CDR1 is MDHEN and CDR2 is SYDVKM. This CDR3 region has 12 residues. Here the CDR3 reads CASSLRDYGYTF. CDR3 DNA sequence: TGTGCCAGCAGTCTACGAGACTATGGCTACACCTTC.

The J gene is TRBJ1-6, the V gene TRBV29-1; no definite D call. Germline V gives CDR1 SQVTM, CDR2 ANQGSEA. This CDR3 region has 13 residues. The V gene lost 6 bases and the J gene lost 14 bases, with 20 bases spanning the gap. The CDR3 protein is CSVAIGRRSALHF. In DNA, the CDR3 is TGCAGCGTCGCGATCGGGAGGAGGTCGGCCCTCCACTTT.

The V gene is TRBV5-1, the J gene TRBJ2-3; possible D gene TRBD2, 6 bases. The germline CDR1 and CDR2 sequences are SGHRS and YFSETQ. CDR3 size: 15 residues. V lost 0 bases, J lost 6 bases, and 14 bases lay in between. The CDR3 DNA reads TGCGCCAGCAGCTTGGCGTCCGGGAGTTCCGATACGCAGTATTTT. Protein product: CASSLASGSSDTQYF.

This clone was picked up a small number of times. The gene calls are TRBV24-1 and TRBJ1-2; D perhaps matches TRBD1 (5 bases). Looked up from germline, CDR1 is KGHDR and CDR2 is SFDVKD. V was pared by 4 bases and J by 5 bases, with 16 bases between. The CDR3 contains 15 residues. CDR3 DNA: TGTGCCACCAGTGACCCTGCCGACAGCTTGTATGGCTACACCTTC. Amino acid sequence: CATSDPADSLYGYTF.